There are many counts of the clone carrying this T cell receptor (beta chain). Its antigen is as yet unknown. The data originate from a study of CD8 T cells in ankylosing spondylitis. General study results and limits: Disease-linked clones reportedly concentrated significantly in matched ankylosing spondylitis synovial fluid.

The germline CDR1 and CDR2 sequences are SGHRS and YFSETQ. This CDR3 comprises 14 residues. V dropped 2 bases and J dropped 8; count of bases not matched to a gene: 6. The TCR beta libraries were generated through quantitative 5'-RACE incorporating molecular barcodes. MiXCR was run by TCRdb on the 5' RACE reads, yielding one entry per CDR3 protein. The sample holds under 150,000 distinct CDR3 sequences, approximately 10% seen once. The receptor comes from a male donor with ankylosing spondylitis or in good health (not recorded which). The rearrangement links TRBV5-1 to TRBJ2-1; the match to TRBD1 covers 8 bases. The specimen sequenced was blood, either unsorted or a sorted T cell fraction (not recorded which). CDR3 protein: CASSFQTGEDEQFF. DNA of the CDR3: TGCGCCAGCAGCTTCCAGACAGGGGAGGATGAGCAGTTCTTC.